The entry that follows covers one T cell receptor (beta chain) sequence. Its target is unknown. The sequenced target, TCR beta, came from blood CD8+ and CD4+ T cells. The RNA, roughly 0.45 to 1 ug, was put through reverse transcription using random hexamers. Amplification of TCR beta CDR3 by immunoSEQ multiplex PCR spanned 54 Vbeta and 13 Jbeta. TCRdb used MiXCR to reprocess the immunoSEQ multiplex PCR reads, holding one entry per CDR3 protein. The repertoire consists of more than 100,000 distinct CDR3 sequences, with nearly 95% occurring once and the leading ten covering roughly 0.11%. The data originate from a study of CD8 T cells in Susac syndrome. Broader study findings: The study acknowledged a relatively small number of individuals in its TCR sequencing and HLA analysis.

The CDR3 contains 14 residues. V lost 0 bases and J lost 5, with 7 bases in between. The sample consisted of CD4+ T cells from PBMCs. The V and J genes are TRBV12-3 or TRBV12-4 and TRBJ2-2, with unresolved D. This TCR derives from a human donor in good health. DNA of the CDR3: TGTGCCAGCAGTTTAGCGCCCGTGACCGGGGAGCTGTTTTTT. Its translation: CASSLAPVTGELFF.